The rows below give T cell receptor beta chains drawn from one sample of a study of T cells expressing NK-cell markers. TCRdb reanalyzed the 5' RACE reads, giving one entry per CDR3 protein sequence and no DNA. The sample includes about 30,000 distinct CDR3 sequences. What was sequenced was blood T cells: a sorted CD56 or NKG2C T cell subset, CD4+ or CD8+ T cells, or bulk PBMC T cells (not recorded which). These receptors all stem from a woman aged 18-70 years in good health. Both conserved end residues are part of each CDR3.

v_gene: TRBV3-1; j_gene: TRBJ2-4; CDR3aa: CASSQRGGGLAGPKNIQYF
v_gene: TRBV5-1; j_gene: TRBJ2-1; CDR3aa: CASSAGLAFTEQFF
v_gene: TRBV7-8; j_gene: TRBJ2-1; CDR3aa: CASSIKGLASNEQFF
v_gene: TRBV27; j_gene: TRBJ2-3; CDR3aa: CASSFWASSTDTQYF
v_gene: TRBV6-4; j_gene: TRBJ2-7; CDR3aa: CASTRYRLRAHSIPYEQYF
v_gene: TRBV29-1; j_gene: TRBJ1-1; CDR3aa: CSAQGGGVSTEAFF
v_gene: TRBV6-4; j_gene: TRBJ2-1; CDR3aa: CASSDSVNEQFF
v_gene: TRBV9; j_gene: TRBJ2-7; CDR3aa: CASSSVVGDNEQYF
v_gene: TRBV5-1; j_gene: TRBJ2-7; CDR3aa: CASSFSPSEQYF
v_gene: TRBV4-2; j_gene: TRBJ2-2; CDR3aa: CASSQEEGQVTGELFF
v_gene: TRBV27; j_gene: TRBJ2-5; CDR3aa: CASSRLRGRIETQYF
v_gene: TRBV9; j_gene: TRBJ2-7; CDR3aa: CASSPGGEAYYEQYF
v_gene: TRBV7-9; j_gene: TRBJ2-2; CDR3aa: CASSPTAGANTGELFF
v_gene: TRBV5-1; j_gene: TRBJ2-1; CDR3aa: CASSLSPGWGNEQFF
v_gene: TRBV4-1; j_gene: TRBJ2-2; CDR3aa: CASRAGDTGELFF
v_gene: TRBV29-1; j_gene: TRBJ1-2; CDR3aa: CSVDPGTGYGYTF
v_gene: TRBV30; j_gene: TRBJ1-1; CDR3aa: CAWQTQGAVNTEAFF
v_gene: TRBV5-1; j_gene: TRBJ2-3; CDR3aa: CASSLVEVDTQYF
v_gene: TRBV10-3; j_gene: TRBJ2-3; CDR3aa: CANGASSVGTDTQYF
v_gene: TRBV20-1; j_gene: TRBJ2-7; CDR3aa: CSARPLLAGGPYEQYF
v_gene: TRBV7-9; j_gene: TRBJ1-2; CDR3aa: CASSSLGQGYPNYGYTF
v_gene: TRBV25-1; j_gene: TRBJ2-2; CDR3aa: CASSRFGEELFF
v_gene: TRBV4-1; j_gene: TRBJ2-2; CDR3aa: CASSPRVGGINTGELFF
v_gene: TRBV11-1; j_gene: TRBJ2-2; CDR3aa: CASTGWVAGGQDTGELFF
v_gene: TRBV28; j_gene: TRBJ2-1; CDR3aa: CASSPLDGSGLYNEQFF
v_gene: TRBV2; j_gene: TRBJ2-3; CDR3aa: CASSPPPGLAEGDTQYF
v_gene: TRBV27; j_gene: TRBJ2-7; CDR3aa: CASSLSYGGSNEQYF
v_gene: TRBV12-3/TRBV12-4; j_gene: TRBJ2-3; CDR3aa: CASSFSSTDTQYF
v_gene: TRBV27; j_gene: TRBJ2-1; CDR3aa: CASTRGGEQFF
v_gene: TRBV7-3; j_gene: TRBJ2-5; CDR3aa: CASSPGGGSLETQYF
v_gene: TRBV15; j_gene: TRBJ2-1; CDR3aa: CATSRRGGLAGGNEQFF
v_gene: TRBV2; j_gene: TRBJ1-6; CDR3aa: CASSDSLSSYNSPLHF
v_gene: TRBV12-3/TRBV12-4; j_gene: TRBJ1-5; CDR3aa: CASSRGTDRSQPQHF
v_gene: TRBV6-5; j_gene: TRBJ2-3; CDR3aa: CASSYSGDSSDTQYF
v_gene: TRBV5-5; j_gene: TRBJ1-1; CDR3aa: CASSLRYSNTEAFF
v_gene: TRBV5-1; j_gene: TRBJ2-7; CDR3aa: CASSQGDSIILSYEQYF
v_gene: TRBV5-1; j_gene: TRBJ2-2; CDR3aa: CASSGTTPNTGELFF
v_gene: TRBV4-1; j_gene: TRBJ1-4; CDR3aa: CASTPRDRGHGDEKLFF
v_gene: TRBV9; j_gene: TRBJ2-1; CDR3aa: CASSVVGAGPSSYNEQFF
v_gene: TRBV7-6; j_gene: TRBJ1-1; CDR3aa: CASSLTRDGRNTEAFF